What follows are 13 T cell receptor beta chains derived from one specimen sequenced in a study of shared clonotypes between healthy human individuals. Here immunoSEQ multiplex PCR was the method, and the copy in TCRdb shows in-frame clones only, minus some. This table holds approximately 2.1 million clones, 93% found once. Specimen: naive CD4+ T cells from PBMCs. The sample's subset: CD45RA+ positively selected. The receptors derive from a man between 18 and 35 years old in good health. Some clones in this sample may be carry-over from other donors' samples.

This chain connects TRBV19 to TRBJ1-1, with a weak D call TRBD1 (5 bases). V lost 6 bases and J 4 bases, leaving 12 bases between the germline ends. Germline loops: CDR1 LNHDA, CDR2 SQIVND (reference sequence). This CDR3 spans 13 amino acids. This CDR3 is CASRPGRITEAFF. CDR3 bases: TGTGCCAGTAGACCGGGACGGATCACTGAAGCTTTCTTT.

The genes are TRBV7-6 and TRBJ2-5, with no clear D. Germline loops: CDR1 SGHVS, CDR2 FNYEAQ. V dropped 0 bases and J dropped 0 bases, with 14 bases sitting between them. The CDR3 totals 17 residues. The CDR3 loop is CASSLAPGRRHQETQYF. The CDR3, as DNA: TGTGCCAGCAGCTTAGCCCCCGGGCGCCGACACCAAGAGACCCAGTACTTC.

This chain uses TRBV18 with TRBJ2-1; 9 bases match TRBD2. The CDR3 is 15 residues long. Germline V lookup: CDR1 KGHSH, CDR2 LQKENI. The ends lost 2 bases at V and 9 bases at J; junction bases unmatched: 8. The CDR3 loop is CASSPAGTSTGEQFF. The CDR3 nucleotides are TGTGCCAGCTCACCAGCTGGGACTAGCACTGGTGAGCAGTTCTTC.

The chain joins TRBV2 to TRBJ2-5, with D maybe TRBD2 (7 bases). CDR1 is SNHLY, CDR2 FYNNEI, per germline. The CDR3 loop spans 15 amino acids. Deletions cut 3 bases from V and 4 bases from J, with 15 bases between. The CDR3 region has the DNA TGTGCCAGCAGTGATAGAGGACGGGGGGCAGAGACCCAGTACTTC. It specifies CASSDRGRGAETQYF.

The chain links TRBV6-6 to TRBJ1-2, with 9 bases that match TRBD1. The CDR3 contains 15 residues. J gave up 7 bases and V 0 bases, and 6 bases lay outside the gene matches. Germline V gene data show CDR1 as MNHNY and CDR2 as SVGAGI (reference sequence). DNA of the CDR3: TGTGCCAGCAGTTACTCTGACAGGGGGGAGGGTGGCTACACCTTC. It is translated as CASSYSDRGEGGYTF.

This chain links TRBV28 with TRBJ2-2; D assignment may be TRBD1 or TRBD2 (5 bases each). V was shortened by 4 bases and J by 4 bases, with 16 bases between the two germline ends. Germline V gene sequence: CDR1 MDHEN, CDR2 SYDVKM. The CDR3 has 16 residues. CDR3 bases: TGTGCCAGCAGTTCTATGTGGGGGAGCGCCACCGGGGAGCTGTTTTTT. Amino acid sequence: CASSSMWGSATGELFF.

The chain couples TRBV5-1 to TRBJ1-1; D not resolved. The V end lost 0 bases, the J end lost 0 bases, and 9 bases lay between the germline ends. The length of the CDR3 is 15 residues. Germline lookup yields CDR1 SGHRS and CDR2 YFSETQ. The CDR3 bases are TGCGCCAGCAGCTTGGCCCAGCAGATGAACACTGAAGCTTTCTTT. It codes for CASSLAQQMNTEAFF.

Only one count was recorded for this clone. V usage is TRBV28 and J usage is TRBJ1-5; 12 nucleotides align to TRBD1. Trimming cost V 3 bases and J 0 bases; bases outside gene matches: 9. CDR1 MDHEN and CDR2 SYDVKM come from the germline V gene. This CDR3 region has 19 residues. In DNA, the CDR3 is TGTGCCAGCAGTTTTCTCGGGACAGGGGGCTGGTATAGCAATCAGCCCCAGCATTTT. As protein: CASSFLGTGGWYSNQPQHF.

The rearrangement links TRBV6-5 to TRBJ1-1; 7 positions agree with TRBD1. With 5 bases clipped from V and 11 bases from J, the junction kept 8 bases outside the gene matches. The CDR3 is made up of 12 amino acids. Germline V gene sequence: CDR1 MNHEY, CDR2 SVGAGI. The CDR3 bases are TGTGCCAGCAGTGACGACAGGGCGGGGGCTTTCTTT. Its protein product is CASSDDRAGAFF.

The chain couples TRBV15 to TRBJ2-5; unclear D gene. The CDR3 has 15 amino acids. The V gene lost 3 bases and the J gene lost 2 bases, with 13 bases spanning the gap. Germline V gene lookup returns CDR1 LNHNV and CDR2 YYDKDF (reference sequence). CDR3 region: CATSRERALQETQYF. The CDR3, as DNA: TGTGCCACCAGCAGGGAGAGAGCGCTACAAGAGACCCAGTACTTC.

The rearrangement joins TRBV7-3 to TRBJ2-3, with D unresolved. Trimming left V 4 bases short and J 0 bases short, with 5 bases between. This CDR3 has 13 residues. Germline-derived CDR1 and CDR2 are SGHTA and FQGTGA. The CDR3 nucleotides are TGTGCCAGCAGCTCGGAGAGCACAGATACGCAGTATTTT. Encoded protein: CASSSESTDTQYF.

This clone was counted a single time. The DNA of the CDR3 is TGTGCCAGCGCCGGGACAGGGAGTTCCTACGAGCAGTACTTC. Its protein product is CASAGTGSSYEQYF. This chain links TRBV18 with TRBJ2-7, with 9 bases identical to TRBD1. Germline values: CDR1 KGHSH, CDR2 LQKENI. The V gene end was trimmed by 8 bases and the J gene end by 1 base; junction bases not matched to a gene: 6. The CDR3 has 14 amino acids.

The rearrangement uses TRBV2 and TRBJ2-2; D possibly matches TRBD1 or TRBD2 (5 bases each). Trimming pared 7 bases from V and 6 bases from J, leaving 15 bases between. The CDR3 runs 14 residues. CDR1 and CDR2 (germline): SNHLY, FYNNEI. CDR3 DNA sequence: TGTGCCAGCATCCAGCAGGGACCGCCCGGGGAGCTGTTTTTT. Its translation is CASIQQGPPGELFF.